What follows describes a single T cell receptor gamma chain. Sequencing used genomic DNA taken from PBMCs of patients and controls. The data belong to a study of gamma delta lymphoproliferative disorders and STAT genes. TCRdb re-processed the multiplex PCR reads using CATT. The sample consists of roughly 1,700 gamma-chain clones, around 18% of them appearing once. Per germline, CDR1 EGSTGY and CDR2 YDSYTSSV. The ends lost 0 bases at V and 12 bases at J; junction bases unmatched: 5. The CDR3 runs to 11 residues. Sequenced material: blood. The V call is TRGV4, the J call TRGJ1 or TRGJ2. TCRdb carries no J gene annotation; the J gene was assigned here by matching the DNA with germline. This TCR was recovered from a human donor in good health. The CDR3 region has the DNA TGTGCCACCTGGGATGGGCACGGGAAACTCTTT. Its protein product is CATWDGHGKLF.